This TCR beta chain was found in a study of blood T cell repertoires in COVID-19. This CDR3 is built from 18 residues. CDR1 and CDR2 from the germline V gene are SGHRS and YFSETQ. J was trimmed by 0 bases and V by 4 bases; bases with no gene match: 10. Study processing details: Reference gene primer amplification gave nucleated cell count estimates. Clones were sequenced by immunoSEQ multiplex PCR, and TCRdb holds only the in-frame ones, with some missing. V and J calls and clone size are copied from that table; D and trimming were computed from the DNA. The sample has fewer than 250,000 clones; approximately 84% are singletons.

The receptor was derived from a woman in her thirties who had recovered from COVID-19. Sequenced material: PBMCs or T cells enriched from blood (not recorded which). The chain has TRBV5-1 and TRBJ2-2, with 9 positions matching TRBD1. The CDR3 sequence is CASSRRTGEFANTGELFF. As DNA, the CDR3 is TGCGCCAGCAGCCGACGGACAGGGGAATTCGCGAACACCGGGGAGCTGTTTTTT.